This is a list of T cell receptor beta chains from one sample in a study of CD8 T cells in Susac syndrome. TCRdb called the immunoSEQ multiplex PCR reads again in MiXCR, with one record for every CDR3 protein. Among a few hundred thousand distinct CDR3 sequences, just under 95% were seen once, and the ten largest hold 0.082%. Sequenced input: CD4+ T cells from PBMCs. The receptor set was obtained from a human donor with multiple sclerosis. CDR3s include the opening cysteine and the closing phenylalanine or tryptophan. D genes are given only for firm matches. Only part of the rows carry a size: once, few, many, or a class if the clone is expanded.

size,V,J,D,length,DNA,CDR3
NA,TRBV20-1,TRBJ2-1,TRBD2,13,TGCAGTGGGGTAGCGGGGGGTTACAATGAGCAGTTCTTC,CSGVAGGYNEQFF
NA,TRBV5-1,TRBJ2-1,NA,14,TGCGCCAGCAGCGGGGACACAGCCTACAATGAGCAGTTCTTC,CASSGDTAYNEQFF
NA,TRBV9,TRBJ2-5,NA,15,TGTGCCAGCAGCGTTCTTCCAGGGATGGAGGAGACCCAGTACTTC,CASSVLPGMEETQYF
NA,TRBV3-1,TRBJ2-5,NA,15,TGTGCCAGCAGCCCCAGACAGGGAGGACAAGAGACCCAGTACTTC,CASSPRQGGQETQYF
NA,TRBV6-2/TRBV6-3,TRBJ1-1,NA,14,TGTGCCAGCAGTTACACAGGGCCAGGCCTTGAAGCTTTCTTT,CASSYTGPGLEAFF
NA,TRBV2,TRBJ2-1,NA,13,TGTGCCAGCAGTGTGGACAGTGACAATGAGCAGTTCTTC,CASSVDSDNEQFF
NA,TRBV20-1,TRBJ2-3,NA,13,TGCAGTGCCACAGACAGAAGCACAGATACGCAGTATTTT,CSATDRSTDTQYF
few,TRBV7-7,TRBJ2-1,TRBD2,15,TGTGCTAGCAGCTTGGGACTAGCGGGGGGCAATGAGCAGTTCTTC,CASSLGLAGGNEQFF
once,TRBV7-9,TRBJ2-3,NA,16,TGTGCCAGCAGCTTAGCACGCGCGTTGGGTGTGGATACGCAGTATTTT,CASSLARALGVDTQYF
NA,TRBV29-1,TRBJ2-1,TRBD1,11,TGCAGCGTTAAGGGGGCCAATGAGCAGTTCTTC,CSVKGANEQFF
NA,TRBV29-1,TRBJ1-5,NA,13,TGCAGCGTTGCGAGCGGGGGGGGGCAGCCCCAGCATTTT,CSVASGGGQPQHF
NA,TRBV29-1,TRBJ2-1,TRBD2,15,TGCAGCGTTGGGCCTAGCGGGGCATACTACAATGAGCAGTTCTTC,CSVGPSGAYYNEQFF
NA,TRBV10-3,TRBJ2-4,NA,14,TGTGCCATCAGTGATGGTTCAAGGGGCGACATTCAGTACTTC,CAISDGSRGDIQYF
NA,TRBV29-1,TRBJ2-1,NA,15,TGCAGCGTTTTAGGGGCTCTCAGCTCCTACAATGAGCAGTTCTTC,CSVLGALSSYNEQFF
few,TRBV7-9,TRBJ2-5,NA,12,TGTGCCAGCAGCTGGGGAGGCGAGACCCAGTACTTC,CASSWGGETQYF
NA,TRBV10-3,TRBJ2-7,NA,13,TGTGCCATCAGTGACCGGGCTTGGTACGAGCAGTACTTC,CAISDRAWYEQYF
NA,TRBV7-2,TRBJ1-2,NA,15,TGTGCCAGCAGCTTAAAGGCGGGCGCGTCCTATGGCTACACCTTC,CASSLKAGASYGYTF
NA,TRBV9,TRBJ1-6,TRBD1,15,TGTGCCAGCAGCGTGAAGGGGGCCAGTAATTCACCCCTCCACTTT,CASSVKGASNSPLHF
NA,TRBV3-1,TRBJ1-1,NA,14,TGTGCCAGCAGCCCAACTTTGGGTGACACTGAAGCTTTCTTT,CASSPTLGDTEAFF
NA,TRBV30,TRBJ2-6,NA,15,TGTGCCTGGAGCCCCGGGACCTCTGGGGCCAACGTCCTGACTTTC,CAWSPGTSGANVLTF
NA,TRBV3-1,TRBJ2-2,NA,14,TGTGCCAGCAGCCCGCAGCTATCGGGCGGGGAGCTGTTTTTT,CASSPQLSGGELFF
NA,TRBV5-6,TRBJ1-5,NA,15,TGTGCCAGCAGCAAGTGGGGGAATCGGATTCAGCCCCAGCATTTT,CASSKWGNRIQPQHF
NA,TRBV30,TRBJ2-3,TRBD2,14,TGTGCCTGGAGTCCTGGGGGGGACCGAGATACGCAGTATTTT,CAWSPGGDRDTQYF